This entry lists 14 T cell receptor beta chains sequenced from one sample in a study of cytomegalovirus exposure and HLA in healthy donors. Vbeta (60) and Jbeta (13) primers were used in the PCR. Measured with immunoSEQ multiplex PCR; TCRdb has only the in-frame clones, and not every one. The sample includes around 120,000 clones, around three quarters of them seen just once. Source material: PBMCs. The receptors come from a man aged 25 to 40 in good health and CMV-seronegative.

V usage is TRBV28 and J usage is TRBJ2-7; D might be TRBD2 (6 bases). CDR1 MDHEN and CDR2 SYDVKM come from the germline V gene. This CDR3 region has 15 residues. Trimming took off 6 bases at V and 1 base at J, with 16 bases between the two ends. As DNA, the CDR3 is TGTGCCAGCAGGGGGACCGGGACTGGGTCCTACGAGCAGTACTTC. Amino acid sequence: CASRGTGTGSYEQYF.

The rearrangement links TRBV9 to TRBJ2-7, with 7 nucleotides matching TRBD2. From germline, CDR1 is SGDLS and CDR2 YYNGEE. Unmatched junction bases numbered 6, after V lost 3 bases and J lost 3 bases. This CDR3 is 14 amino acids long. CDR3 bases: TGTGCCAGCAGCGGCCGGGGGGTAGGCTACGAGCAGTACTTC. Translation: CASSGRGVGYEQYF. Looking up the rest from reference TRBV9 and TRBJ2-7 gives the full variable domain: DSGVTQTPKHLITATGQRVTLRCSPRSGDLSVYWYQQSLDQGLQFLIQYYNGEERAKGNILERFSAQQFPDLHSELNLSSLELGDSALYFCASSGRGVGYEQYFGPGTRLTVT.

V and J are TRBV28 and TRBJ1-2, with a tentative D call TRBD1 (6 bases). CDR3 size: 14 residues. Germline lookup yields CDR1 MDHEN and CDR2 SYDVKM. The V and J ends lost 6 bases and 4 bases respectively, with 15 bases between them. The CDR3 loop reads CASRYSTGFYGYTF. In DNA form, the CDR3 reads TGTGCCAGCAGATACTCCACAGGGTTCTATGGCTACACCTTC.

Note on this clone: A read error may produce the germline difference seen at one junction end. The J gene is TRBJ1-5, the V gene TRBV6-5; 8 positions agree with TRBD1. This CDR3 has 13 amino acids. Per the germline V gene, CDR1 is MNHEY and CDR2 is SVGAGI. The CDR3 loop is CASSSRTGWPQNF. Written as DNA, the CDR3 is TGTGCCAGCAGTTCTAGGACAGGGTGGCCCCAGAATTTT.

This chain connects TRBV6-4 to TRBJ2-1; TRBD2 matches at 8 bases. The CDR3 spans 16 residues. From germline, CDR1 is MRHNA and CDR2 SNTAGT. V lost 0 bases to trimming and J lost 0 bases; unmatched junction nucleotides: 1. CDR3 nucleotides: TGTGCCAGCAGTGACTCCGGGACTAGCTCCTACAATGAGCAGTTCTTC. Its protein is CASSDSGTSSYNEQFF.

V gene TRBV23-1 combines with J gene TRBJ2-4, with unresolved D. TRBV23-1 is an ORF; its function is uncertain. CDR3 length: 17 residues. Trimming pared 4 bases from V and 0 bases from J, leaving 16 bases between. DNA for the CDR3: TGCGCCAGCAGTCTTGCTACTGGTACCCTAGCCAAAAACATTCAGTACTTC. This translates into CASSLATGTLAKNIQYF.

This chain joins TRBV27 and TRBJ2-1; 11 nucleotides align to TRBD2. Losses at the gene ends were 2 bases for V and 12 bases for J; bases not matched to a gene: 9. CDR3 size: 15 residues. CDR1 and CDR2 from the germline V gene are MNHEY and SMNVEV (reference sequence). The CDR3 spells CASSLAGTSGRGQFF. CDR3 coding DNA: TGTGCCAGCAGTTTAGCCGGGACTAGCGGACGCGGGCAGTTCTTC.

The chain links TRBV27 to TRBJ2-7, with 8 nucleotides matching TRBD1. CDR1 is MNHEY, CDR2 SMNVEV, per germline (reference sequence). The CDR3 extends over 17 amino acids. V was clipped by 8 bases and J by 3 bases; unmatched bases: 18. The CDR3 is CASGEFTGQETFYEQYF. The CDR3 DNA is TGTGCCAGCGGGGAGTTTACGGGACAGGAGACCTTCTACGAGCAGTACTTC.

Here the CDR3 reads CASSAGQGNTEAFF. The CDR3 bases are TGTGCCAGTAGTGCAGGACAGGGGAACACTGAAGCTTTCTTT. This chain uses TRBV19 with TRBJ1-1, with 8 bases that match TRBD1. The CDR3 extends over 14 amino acids. CDR1 is LNHDA and CDR2 is SQIVND in the germline V gene (reference sequence). V gave up 5 bases and J gave up 1 base; unmatched junction bases: 3.

V and J are TRBV29-1 and TRBJ2-1, with TRBD2 matching 13 bases. V lost 4 bases, J lost 7 bases, and 4 bases stayed unmatched. Per germline, CDR1 SQVTM and CDR2 ANQGSEA. The CDR3 consists of 14 residues. The CDR3 region has the DNA TGCAGCGTTGTAGAGACTAGCGGGAGGAATGAGCAGTTCTTC. It yields the protein CSVVETSGRNEQFF.

The DNA of the CDR3 is TGTGCCAGCAGCGCCACCGGGACAGGGGTAAACGAGCAGTACTTC. It codes for CASSATGTGVNEQYF. The V and J genes are TRBV13 and TRBJ2-7; 10 bases agree with TRBD1. V trimming: 5 bases; J trimming: 5 bases; junction bases outside the gene matches: 9. Germline CDR1 reads PRHDT; CDR2 reads FYEKMQ (reference sequence). CDR3 length: 15 residues. The complete variable domain, with remaining parts taken from reference TRBV13 and TRBJ2-7, reads AAGVIQSPRHLIKEKRETATLKCYPIPRHDTVYWYQQGPGQDPQFLISFYEKMQSDKGSIPDRFSAQQFSDYHSELNMSSLELGDSALYFCASSATGTGVNEQYFGPGTRLTVT.

The chain employs TRBV4-3 and TRBJ2-2; a possible D gene is TRBD1 (5 bases). Trimming removed 6 bases at V and 7 bases at J, with 21 bases between. In germline, CDR1 is LGHNA, CDR2 YSLEER. This CDR3 has 16 residues. CDR3: CASSQGHFMDVGELFF. In nucleotides, the CDR3 is TGCGCCAGCAGTCAGGGCCACTTTATGGACGTCGGGGAGCTGTTTTTT.

J is TRBJ2-3 and V is TRBV15, with 13 bases fitting TRBD2. This CDR3 spans 18 amino acids. The junction had 9 bases not matched to a gene; V was cut back by 0 bases and J by 6 bases. Germline V lookup: CDR1 LNHNV, CDR2 YYDKDF (reference sequence). The DNA of the CDR3 is TGTGCCACCAGCAGAGACCTAAATTTACTAGCGGGAGGGGATACGCAGTATTTT. As protein: CATSRDLNLLAGGDTQYF. Filled out from reference TRBV15 and TRBJ2-3, the complete variable domain reads DAMVIQNPRYQVTQFGKPVTLSCSQTLNHNVMYWYQQKSSQAPKLLFHYYDKDFNNEADTPDNFQSRRPNTSFCFLDIRSPGLGDTAMYLCATSRDLNLLAGGDTQYFGPGTRLTVL.

With respect to this clone: Additional DNA sequences in this sample encode the identical CDR3. The gene calls are TRBV19 and TRBJ2-2, with TRBD1 as a possible D gene (7 bases). The CDR3 runs 15 residues. Germline CDR1 and CDR2: LNHDA and SQIVND (reference sequence). Trimming pared 3 bases from V and 8 bases from J, leaving 16 bases between. As DNA, the CDR3 is TGTGCCAGTAGTATCGCAGGGGGGAGGTCTGGGGAGCTGTTTTTT. Translation gives CASSIAGGRSGELFF.